Following are 14 T cell receptor beta chains from one sample sequenced in a study of T cell repertoires in aging, cancer and after chemotherapy. Peripheral blood genomic DNA, not sorted cells or RNA, was the template. Rearranged V-D-J TRB sequences were amplified with a mixed TRB-A/B primer pool. In TCRdb, the multiplex PCR reads were re-called with MiXCR into one record per CDR3 protein. This sample has 2,000 to 3,000 distinct CDR3 sequences; around two thirds occur once, and the top ten carry roughly 27%. The sequenced sample was blood. Receptor source: a human donor with a solid tumor.

This clonotype was counted between two and nine times. The V and J genes are TRBV6-6 and TRBJ1-2, with D tentatively TRBD1 (5 bases). Germline V gene lookup returns CDR1 MNHNY and CDR2 SVGAGI (reference sequence). V gave up 8 bases and J gave up 7 bases, with 20 bases separating them. The CDR3 runs 14 residues. In DNA, the CDR3 is TGTGCCAGCTACTCTGGCAACAGGATGGGTGGCTACACCTTC. It yields the protein CASYSGNRMGGYTF.

The V and J genes are TRBV29-1 and TRBJ2-3, with 9 bases that match TRBD2. The CDR3 runs 14 residues. Germline CDR1 is SQVTM and CDR2 is ANQGSEA. Unmatched junction bases numbered 5, after V lost 6 bases and J lost 1 base. This CDR3 is CSVARTSGTDTQYF. The CDR3 nucleotides are TGCAGCGTCGCTAGGACTAGCGGCACAGATACGCAGTATTTT.

Only one count was recorded for this clonotype. V and J are TRBV7-3 and TRBJ2-7, with a weak D call TRBD1 (5 bases). The CDR3 has 14 residues. Trimming cost V 4 bases and J 6 bases, with 16 bases left between them. Germline V gene data show CDR1 as SGHTA and CDR2 as FQGTGA. CDR3 in amino acids: CASSSPGRRGEQYF. The CDR3 nucleotides are TGTGCCAGCAGCTCCCCCGGTAGAAGGGGCGAGCAGTACTTC.

This clonotype has only a few counts. V and J are TRBV27 and TRBJ1-2, with TRBD1 matching 8 bases. After removal of 3 bases from V and 3 bases from J, the junction contained 0 bases not matched to a gene. CDR3 length equals 13 residues. The germline CDR1 and CDR2 sequences are MNHEY and SMNVEV (reference sequence). The CDR3 bases are TGTGCCAGCAGTTTGACAGGGGACTATGGCTACACCTTC. Amino acids: CASSLTGDYGYTF.

This clonotype was counted once. This chain connects TRBV19 to TRBJ1-2; D unresolved. There are 17 residues in the CDR3. V was clipped by 4 bases and J by 8 bases, with 26 bases between them. Per the germline V gene, CDR1 is LNHDA and CDR2 is SQIVND (reference sequence). This CDR3 reads CASSRPSTSGELGGYTF. The CDR3 DNA reads as TGTGCCAGTAGTAGGCCCTCGACCTCCGGGGAGTTGGGAGGCTACACCTTC. Variable domain in full (rest from reference TRBV19 and TRBJ1-2): DGGITQSPKYLFRKEGQNVTLSCEQNLNHDAMYWYRQDPGQGLRLIYYSQIVNDFQKGDIAEGYSVSREKKESFPLTVTSAQKNPTAFYLCASSRPSTSGELGGYTFGSGTRLTVV.

This sequence joins TRBV19 and TRBJ2-7; the D is unclear. The V and J ends lost 3 bases and 3 bases respectively, with 15 bases between them. Germline V gene data show CDR1 as LNHDA and CDR2 as SQIVND (reference sequence). The CDR3 has 15 amino acids. The DNA for the CDR3 is TGTGCCAGTAGTATCAGGCAGGATCCCTGCTACGAGCAGTACTTC. Translating gives CASSIRQDPCYEQYF. Combining the CDR3 with reference TRBV19 and TRBJ2-7 gives the whole variable domain DGGITQSPKYLFRKEGQNVTLSCEQNLNHDAMYWYRQDPGQGLRLIYYSQIVNDFQKGDIAEGYSVSREKKESFPLTVTSAQKNPTAFYLCASSIRQDPCYEQYFGPGTRLTVT.

This rearrangement joins TRBV29-1 to TRBJ2-5; TRBD1 matches at 7 bases. Germline-derived CDR1 and CDR2 are SQVTM and ANQGSEA. V lost 7 bases to trimming and J lost 4 bases; unmatched junction nucleotides: 3. This CDR3 is 11 amino acids long. CDR3 in DNA: TGCAGCGGTAGACAGGGAGAGACCCAGTACTTC. This sequence encodes CSGRQGETQYF.

V gene TRBV7-2 combines with J gene TRBJ2-7, with TRBD2 identical over 7 bases. CDR1 is SGHTA and CDR2 is FQGNSA in the germline V gene. V lost 1 base, J lost 3 bases, and 3 bases stayed unmatched. This CDR3 has 14 residues. CDR3 in amino acids: CASSLVGGIYEQYF. The CDR3 bases are TGTGCCAGCAGCTTAGTGGGGGGGATCTACGAGCAGTACTTC. Together with reference TRBV7-2 and TRBJ2-7, the CDR3 gives the full variable domain: GAGVSQSPSNKVTEKGKDVELRCDPISGHTALYWYRQSLGQGLEFLIYFQGNSAPDKSGLPSDRFSAERTGGSVSTLTIQRTQQEDSAVYLCASSLVGGIYEQYFGPGTRLTVT.

This clonotype has just a few counts. The chain uses TRBV27 and TRBJ2-7; TRBD2 matches 8 bases. Per the germline V gene, CDR1 is MNHEY and CDR2 is SMNVEV (reference sequence). Losses at the gene ends were 4 bases for V and 7 bases for J; bases not matched to a gene: 6. There are 13 residues in the CDR3. The DNA for the CDR3 is TGTGCCAGCAGTTCTGGTAGCGGGATTGAGCAGTACTTC. Its protein product is CASSSGSGIEQYF.

This clonotype has only a few counts. The V call is TRBV10-3, the J call TRBJ2-6, with D possibly TRBD1 on 5 matching bases. The CDR3 is made up of 15 amino acids. Trimming shortened V by 10 bases and J by 1 base, and 14 bases separated the two germline ends. CDR1 ENHRY and CDR2 SYGVKD come from the germline V gene. DNA for the CDR3: TGTGCCAGCAAGAGCGCAGGGTCTGGGGCCAACGTCCTGACTTTC. Its translation is CASKSAGSGANVLTF.

V and J are TRBV7-2 and TRBJ1-1; no firm D call. From germline, CDR1 is SGHTA and CDR2 FQGNSA. Trimming removed 5 bases at V and 0 bases at J, with 13 bases between. The CDR3 spans 15 residues. The CDR3 loop is CASSGLGVLNTEAFF. CDR3 nucleotides: TGTGCCAGCAGCGGCCTTGGGGTCCTGAACACTGAAGCTTTCTTT.

There are a few counts of this clonotype. This rearrangement joins TRBV7-9 to TRBJ2-2; 15 bases match TRBD2. The CDR3 spans 17 residues. V lost 5 bases, J lost 3 bases, and 4 bases stayed unmatched. Germline V gene sequence: CDR1 SEHNR, CDR2 FQNEAQ (reference sequence). CDR3 DNA: TGTGCCAGCAGCCGGACTAGCGGGAGGGCCTACACCGGGGAGCTGTTTTTT. Protein sequence: CASSRTSGRAYTGELFF. The whole variable domain, filled in from reference TRBV7-9 and TRBJ2-2, reads DTGVSQNPRHKITKRGQNVTFRCDPISEHNRLYWYRQTLGQGPEFLTYFQNEAQLEKSRLLSDRFSAERPKGSFSTLEIQRTEQGDSAMYLCASSRTSGRAYTGELFFGEGSRLTVL.

The rearrangement links TRBV10-1 to TRBJ1-1; a weak D match, TRBD1 (5 bases). Germline V CDR1 and CDR2: WNHNN, SYGVQD (reference sequence). V lost 6 bases and J 0 bases, leaving 11 bases between the germline ends. This CDR3 spans 14 amino acids. The CDR3 DNA follows: TGCGCCAGCAGCCCCGACAGATTGAACACTGAAGCTTTCTTT. It yields the protein CASSPDRLNTEAFF.

The chain couples TRBV12-3 or TRBV12-4 to TRBJ2-3, with unresolved D. This CDR3 is 17 amino acids long. The V end lost 2 bases, the J end lost 2 bases, and 17 bases lay between the germline ends. The CDR3 nucleotides are TGTGCCAGCAGTTTATATAATTCTGGCCGCTTCACAGATACGCAGTATTTT. Amino acid sequence: CASSLYNSGRFTDTQYF.